This T cell receptor (beta chain) came from a study of blood T cell repertoires in COVID-19. Study-level information: Both acute and convalescent COVID-19 samples were obtained from the United States, Italy and Spain. Sources were T cells, B-cell-depleted T cells, or PBMCs; the material itself was cDNA or gDNA.

Seattle patient enrollment occurred during active infection, with longitudinal follow-up thereafter. Original handling: Estimates of nucleated cell counts were drawn from the amplification of reference gene primers. The repertoire was sequenced with immunoSEQ multiplex PCR; TCRdb's copy has only in-frame clones and lacks some. V and J calls and clone size follow that table, whereas D and trimming were derived from the DNA. Seen here are fewer than 700,000 clones, about 89% observed once, and the top ten hold about 8%. This CDR3 is 13 amino acids long. The germline gives CDR1 DFQATT, CDR2 SNEGSKA (reference sequence). After removal of 3 bases from V and 2 bases from J, the junction contained 1 base not matched to a gene.

The sequence derives from a woman aged 50 to 60 with COVID-19, enrolled during active disease. What was sequenced was peripheral blood. The chain uses TRBV20-1 and TRBJ1-5, with 7 positions matching TRBD1. The CDR3 sequence is CSASGTGNQPQHF. CDR3 DNA sequence: TGCAGTGCTAGTGGGACAGGCAATCAGCCCCAGCATTTT.